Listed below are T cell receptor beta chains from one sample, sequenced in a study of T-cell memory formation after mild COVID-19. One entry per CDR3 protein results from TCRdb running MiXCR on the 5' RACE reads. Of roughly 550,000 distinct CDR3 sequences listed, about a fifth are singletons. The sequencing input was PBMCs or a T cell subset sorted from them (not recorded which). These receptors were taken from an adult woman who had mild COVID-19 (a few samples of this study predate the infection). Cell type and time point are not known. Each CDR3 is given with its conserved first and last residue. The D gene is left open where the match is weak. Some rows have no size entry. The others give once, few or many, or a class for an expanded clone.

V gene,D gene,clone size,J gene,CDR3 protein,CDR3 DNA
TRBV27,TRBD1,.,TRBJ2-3,CASSFLRQGSGDTQYF,TGTGCCAGCAGTTTTTTGAGACAGGGGAGCGGGGATACGCAGTATTTT
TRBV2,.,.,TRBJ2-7,CASSGQMISYEQYF,TGTGCCAGCAGCGGACAGATGATTTCCTACGAGCAGTACTTC
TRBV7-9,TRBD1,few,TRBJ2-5,CASSMTGGETQYF,TGTGCCAGCAGTATGACAGGGGGAGAGACCCAGTACTTC
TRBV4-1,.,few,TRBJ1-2,CASSQDKAKNYGYTF,TGCGCCAGCAGCCAAGATAAGGCTAAGAACTATGGCTACACCTTC
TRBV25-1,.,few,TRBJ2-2,CASILSGTGELFF,TGTGCCAGCATTCTTTCGGGCACCGGGGAGCTGTTTTTT
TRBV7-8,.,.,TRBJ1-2,CASSLAQGTFGYTF,TGTGCCAGCAGCTTAGCTCAGGGGACATTTGGCTACACCTTC
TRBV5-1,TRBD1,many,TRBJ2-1,CASSLASTGNEQFF,TGCGCCAGCAGCTTGGCGTCGACAGGGAATGAGCAGTTCTTC
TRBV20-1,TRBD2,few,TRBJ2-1,CSASPGTSGSNEQFF,TGCAGTGCTAGCCCAGGGACTAGCGGGAGCAATGAGCAGTTCTTC
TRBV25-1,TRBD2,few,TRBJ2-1,CASRGLAGGSYNEQFF,TGTGCCAGCAGGGGACTAGCGGGAGGTTCCTACAATGAGCAGTTCTTC
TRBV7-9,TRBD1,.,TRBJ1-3,CASSSRTGYAGNTIYF,TGTGCCAGCAGCTCAAGGACAGGGTACGCTGGAAACACCATATATTTT
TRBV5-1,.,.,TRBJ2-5,CASNPGGETQYF,TGCGCCAGCAACCCAGGAGGAGAGACCCAGTACTTC
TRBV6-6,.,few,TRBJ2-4,CASSYRPRGIQYF,TGTGCCAGCAGTTACAGGCCGCGGGGCATTCAGTACTTC
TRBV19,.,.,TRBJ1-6,CASSRRPGAPLHF,TGTGCCAGTAGTAGGAGGCCGGGGGCACCCCTCCACTTT
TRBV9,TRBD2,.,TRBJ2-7,CASSVAEAGAYEQYF,TGTGCCAGCAGCGTAGCGGAAGCGGGGGCCTACGAGCAGTACTTC
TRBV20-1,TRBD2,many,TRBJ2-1,CSARGTSGTSPSTLFEQFF,TGCAGTGCTAGAGGGACTAGCGGGACCTCCCCCTCTACCTTGTTTGAGCAGTTCTTC
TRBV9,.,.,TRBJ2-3,CASSPSPSADTQYF,TGTGCCAGCAGCCCCTCCCCTAGCGCAGATACGCAGTATTTT
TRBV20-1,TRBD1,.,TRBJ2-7,CSARWAGGDEQYF,TGCAGTGCTAGATGGGCAGGGGGCGACGAGCAGTACTTC
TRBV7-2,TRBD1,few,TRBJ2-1,CASSRDRERVNEQFF,TGTGCCAGCAGCCGGGACAGGGAAAGGGTGAATGAGCAGTTCTTC
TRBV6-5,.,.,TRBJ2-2,CASNYGRYTGELFF,TGTGCCAGCAATTACGGAAGATACACCGGGGAGCTGTTTTTT
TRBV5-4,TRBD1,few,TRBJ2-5,CASSLSTGDTETQYF,TGTGCCAGCAGCTTGTCGACAGGGGATACAGAGACCCAGTACTTC
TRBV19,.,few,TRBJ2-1,CASSIVASSNEQFF,TGTGCCAGTAGTATAGTTGCTAGTTCCAATGAGCAGTTCTTC
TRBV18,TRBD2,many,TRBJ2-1,CASSPPGREGHSEQFF,TGTGCCAGCTCACCTCCCGGGCGGGAGGGCCATAGTGAGCAGTTCTTC
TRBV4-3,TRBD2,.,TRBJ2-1,CASSQDWTSASSYNEQFF,TGCGCCAGCAGCCAAGATTGGACTAGCGCTTCCTCCTACAATGAGCAGTTCTTC
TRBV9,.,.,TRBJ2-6,CASSATPGANVLTF,TGTGCCAGCAGCGCAACCCCTGGGGCCAACGTCCTGACTTTC
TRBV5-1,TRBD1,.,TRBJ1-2,CASSSKGQGSGYTF,TGCGCCAGCAGCTCAAAGGGACAGGGAAGTGGCTACACCTTC
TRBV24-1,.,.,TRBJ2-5,CATSDPRDSKETQYF,TGTGCCACCAGTGACCCTCGGGACTCTAAAGAGACCCAGTACTTC
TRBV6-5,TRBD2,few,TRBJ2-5,CASSYTPPPATSGSETQYF,TGTGCCAGCAGTTACACTCCCCCCCCAGCGACTAGCGGGAGCGAGACCCAGTACTTC
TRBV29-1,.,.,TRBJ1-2,CSGRTEDYGYTF,TGCAGCGGCCGGACAGAAGACTATGGCTACACCTTC
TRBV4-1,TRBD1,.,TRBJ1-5,CASSQQGQPFNQPQHF,TGCGCCAGCAGCCAACAGGGACAGCCCTTCAATCAGCCCCAGCATTTT
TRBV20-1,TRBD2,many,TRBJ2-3,CSARTSADTQYF,TGCAGTGCTCGGACTAGCGCAGATACGCAGTATTTT
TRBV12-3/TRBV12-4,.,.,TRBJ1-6,CASSLYGSPLHF,TGTGCCAGCAGTTTATATGGTTCACCCCTCCACTTT
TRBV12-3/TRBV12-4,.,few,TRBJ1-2,CATTGQGHGYTF,TGTGCCACAACCGGGCAGGGGCATGGCTACACCTTC
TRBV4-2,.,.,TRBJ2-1,CASSPVGVNNEQFF,TGTGCCAGCAGCCCCGTGGGTGTAAACAATGAGCAGTTCTTC
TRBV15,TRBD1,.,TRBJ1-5,CATSSDRVHNQPQHF,TGTGCCACCAGCAGCGACAGGGTGCACAATCAGCCCCAGCATTTT
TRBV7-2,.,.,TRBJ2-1,CASSFGLGNEQFF,TGTGCCAGCAGCTTCGGATTGGGCAATGAGCAGTTCTTC
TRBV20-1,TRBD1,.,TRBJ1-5,CSATRDSENYSNQPQHF,TGCAGTGCTACCCGGGACAGCGAAAACTATAGCAATCAGCCCCAGCATTTT
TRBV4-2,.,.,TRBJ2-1,CASSQDRDYEQFF,TGTGCCAGCAGCCAGGATAGAGACTATGAGCAGTTCTTC
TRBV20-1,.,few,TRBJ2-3,CSASDREGDTQYF,TGCAGTGCTTCAGACCGGGAAGGGGATACGCAGTATTTT
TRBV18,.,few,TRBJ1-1,CASSPPAGQNTEAFF,TGTGCCAGCTCACCACCTGCGGGACAGAACACTGAAGCTTTCTTT
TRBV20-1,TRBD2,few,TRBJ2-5,CSARGERDSNMRETQYF,TGCAGTGCGCGGGGGGAGCGGGACTCCAATATGCGAGAGACCCAGTACTTC
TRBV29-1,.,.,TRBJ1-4,CSCNMGTANEKLFF,TGCAGCTGTAATATGGGGACGGCTAATGAAAAACTGTTTTTT
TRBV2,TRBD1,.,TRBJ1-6,CASSEVVWSDRGLYNSPLHF,TGTGCCAGCAGTGAAGTAGTGTGGTCGGACAGGGGGTTGTATAATTCACCCCTCCACTTT
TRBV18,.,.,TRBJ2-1,CASSLKTRVARNEQFF,TGTGCCAGCTCACTTAAGACGAGGGTAGCGCGCAATGAGCAGTTCTTC
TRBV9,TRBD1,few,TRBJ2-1,CASSPTGGSNEQFF,TGTGCCAGCAGCCCGACAGGGGGATCCAATGAGCAGTTCTTC
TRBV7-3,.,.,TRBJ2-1,CASSQTEGQQFF,TGTGCCAGCAGCCAGACAGAGGGTCAACAGTTCTTC